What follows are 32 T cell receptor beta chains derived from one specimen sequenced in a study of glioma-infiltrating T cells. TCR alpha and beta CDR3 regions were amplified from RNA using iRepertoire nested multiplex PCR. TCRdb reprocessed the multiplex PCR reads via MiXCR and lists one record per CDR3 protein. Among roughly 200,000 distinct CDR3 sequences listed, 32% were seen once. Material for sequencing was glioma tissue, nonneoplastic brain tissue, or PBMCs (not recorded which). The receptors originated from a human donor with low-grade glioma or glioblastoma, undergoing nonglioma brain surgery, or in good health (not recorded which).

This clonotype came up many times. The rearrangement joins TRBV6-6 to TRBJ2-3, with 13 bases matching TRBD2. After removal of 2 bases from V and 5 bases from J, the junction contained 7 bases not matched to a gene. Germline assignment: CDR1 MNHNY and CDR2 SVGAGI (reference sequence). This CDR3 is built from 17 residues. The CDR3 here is CASSYDTSGRAKDTQYF. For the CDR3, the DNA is TGTGCCAGCAGTTACGACACTAGCGGGAGGGCGAAAGATACGCAGTATTTT.

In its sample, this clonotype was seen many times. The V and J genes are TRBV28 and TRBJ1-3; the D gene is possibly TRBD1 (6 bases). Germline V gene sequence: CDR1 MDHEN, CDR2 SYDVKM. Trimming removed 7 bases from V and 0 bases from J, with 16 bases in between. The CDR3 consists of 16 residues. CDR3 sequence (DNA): TGTGCCAGCACCCGGAGGGGGTTGAGCTCTGGAAACACCATATATTTT. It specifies CASTRRGLSSGNTIYF.

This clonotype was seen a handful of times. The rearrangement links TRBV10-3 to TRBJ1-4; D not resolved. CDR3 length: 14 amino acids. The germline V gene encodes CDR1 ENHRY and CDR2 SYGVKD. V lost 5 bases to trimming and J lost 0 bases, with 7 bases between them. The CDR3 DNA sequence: TGTGCCATCAGTCCCCGGGCAACTAATGAAAAACTGTTTTTT. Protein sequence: CAISPRATNEKLFF.

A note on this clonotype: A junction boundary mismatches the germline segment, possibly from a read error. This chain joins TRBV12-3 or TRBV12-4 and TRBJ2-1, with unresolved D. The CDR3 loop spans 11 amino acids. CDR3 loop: CASSGLNEHFF. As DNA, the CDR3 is TGTGCCAGCAGTGGGCTCAATGAGCATTTCTTC.

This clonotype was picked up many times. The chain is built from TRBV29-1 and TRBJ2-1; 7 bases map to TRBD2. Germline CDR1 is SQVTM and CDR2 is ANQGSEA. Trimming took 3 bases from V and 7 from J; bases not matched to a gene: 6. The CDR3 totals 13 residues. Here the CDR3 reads CSVDSRGGNEQFF. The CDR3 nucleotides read TGCAGCGTTGATTCACGCGGGGGAAATGAGCAGTTCTTC.

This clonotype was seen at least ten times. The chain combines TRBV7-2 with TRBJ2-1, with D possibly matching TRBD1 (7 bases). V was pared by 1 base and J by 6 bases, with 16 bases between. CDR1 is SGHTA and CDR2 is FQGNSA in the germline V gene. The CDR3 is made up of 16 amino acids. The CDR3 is CASSLVRDQGGNEQFF. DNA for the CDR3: TGTGCCAGCAGCTTAGTGCGGGATCAGGGGGGCAATGAGCAGTTCTTC.

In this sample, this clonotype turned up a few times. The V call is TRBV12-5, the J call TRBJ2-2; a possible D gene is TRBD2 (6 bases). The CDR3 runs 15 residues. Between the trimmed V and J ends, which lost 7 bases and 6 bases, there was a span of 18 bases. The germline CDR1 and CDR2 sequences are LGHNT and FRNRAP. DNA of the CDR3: TGTGCTAGTGCCCCCGACCAACTAGCAGCCGGGGAGCTGTTTTTT. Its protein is CASAPDQLAAGELFF.

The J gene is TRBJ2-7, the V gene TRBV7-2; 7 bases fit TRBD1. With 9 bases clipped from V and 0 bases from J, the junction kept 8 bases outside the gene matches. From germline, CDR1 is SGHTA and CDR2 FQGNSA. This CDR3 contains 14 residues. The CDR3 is CARRLGTASYEQYF. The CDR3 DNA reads TGTGCCAGAAGATTAGGGACAGCCTCCTACGAGCAGTACTTC. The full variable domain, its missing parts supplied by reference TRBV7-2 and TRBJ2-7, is GAGVSQSPSNKVTEKGKDVELRCDPISGHTALYWYRQSLGQGLEFLIYFQGNSAPDKSGLPSDRFSAERTGGSVSTLTIQRTQQEDSAVYLCARRLGTASYEQYFGPGTRLTVT.

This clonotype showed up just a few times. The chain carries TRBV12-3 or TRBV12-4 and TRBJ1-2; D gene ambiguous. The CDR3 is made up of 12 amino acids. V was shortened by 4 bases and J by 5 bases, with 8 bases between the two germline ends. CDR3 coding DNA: TGTGCCAGCAGTTATCTAGGGTATGGCTACACCTTC. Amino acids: CASSYLGYGYTF.

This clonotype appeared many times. CDR3 region: CSARATGASSHGYTF. CDR3 nucleotide sequence: TGCAGTGCTAGAGCCACCGGGGCTAGCTCGCATGGCTACACCTTC. The chain links TRBV20-1 to TRBJ1-2; the D gene is possibly TRBD1 (5 bases). Germline CDR1 and CDR2: DFQATT and SNEGSKA (reference sequence). V lost 1 base, J lost 6 bases, and 18 bases lay in between. This CDR3 is built from 15 residues.

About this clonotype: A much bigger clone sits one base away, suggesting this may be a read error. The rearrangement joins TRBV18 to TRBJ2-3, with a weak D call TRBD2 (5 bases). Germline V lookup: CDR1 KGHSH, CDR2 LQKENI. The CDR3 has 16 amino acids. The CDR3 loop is CARSPPRRASADTQYF. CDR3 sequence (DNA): TGTGCCAGATCACCACCGAGGCGGGCCAGTGCAGATACGCAGTATTTT. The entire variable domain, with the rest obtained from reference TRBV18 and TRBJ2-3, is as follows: NAGVMQNPRHLVRRRGQEARLRCSPMKGHSHVYWYRQLPEEGLKFMVYLQKENIIDESGMPKERFSAEFPKEGPSILRIQQVVRGDSAAYFCARSPPRRASADTQYFGPGTRLTVL.

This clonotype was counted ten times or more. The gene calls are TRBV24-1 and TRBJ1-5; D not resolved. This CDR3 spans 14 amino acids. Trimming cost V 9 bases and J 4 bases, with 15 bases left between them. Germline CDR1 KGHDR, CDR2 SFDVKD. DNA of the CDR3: TGTGCCACCGAGGCGGCAGGCCGGAATCAGCCCCAGCATTTT. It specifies CATEAAGRNQPQHF.

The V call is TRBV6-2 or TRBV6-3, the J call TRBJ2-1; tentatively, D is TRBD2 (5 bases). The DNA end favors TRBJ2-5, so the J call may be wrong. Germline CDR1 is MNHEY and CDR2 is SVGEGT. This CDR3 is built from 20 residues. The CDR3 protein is CASSGLTEDPVPGDQETQYF. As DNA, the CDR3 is TGTGCCAGCAGTGGGTTGACGGAGGATCCTGTACCTGGTGACCAAGAGACCCAGTACTTC.

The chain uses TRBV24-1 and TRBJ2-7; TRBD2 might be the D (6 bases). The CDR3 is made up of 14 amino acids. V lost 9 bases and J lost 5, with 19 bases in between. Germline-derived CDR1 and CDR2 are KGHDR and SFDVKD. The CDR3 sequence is CATPPDYSGNEQYF. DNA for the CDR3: TGTGCCACCCCACCTGACTATAGCGGCAACGAGCAGTACTTC.

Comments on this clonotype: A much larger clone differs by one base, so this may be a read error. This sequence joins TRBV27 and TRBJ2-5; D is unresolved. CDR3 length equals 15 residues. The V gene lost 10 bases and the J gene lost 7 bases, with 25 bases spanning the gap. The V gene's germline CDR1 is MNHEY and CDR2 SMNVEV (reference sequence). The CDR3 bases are TGTGCCACCCTTCTGGAGATAGCTCCTCGAGGGACCCAGTACTTC. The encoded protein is CATLLEIAPRGTQYF.

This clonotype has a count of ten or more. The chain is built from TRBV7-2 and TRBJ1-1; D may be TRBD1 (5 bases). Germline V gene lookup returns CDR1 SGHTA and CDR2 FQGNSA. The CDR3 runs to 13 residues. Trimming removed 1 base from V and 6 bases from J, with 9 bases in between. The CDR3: CASSLGWGSEAFF. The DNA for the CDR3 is TGTGCCAGCAGCTTAGGCTGGGGGTCTGAAGCTTTCTTT.

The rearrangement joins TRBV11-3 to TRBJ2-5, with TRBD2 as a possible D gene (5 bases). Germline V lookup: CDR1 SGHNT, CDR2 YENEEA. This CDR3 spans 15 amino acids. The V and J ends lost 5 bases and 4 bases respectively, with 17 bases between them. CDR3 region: CASSLNGLPGETQYF. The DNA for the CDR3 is TGTGCCAGCAGCCTGAATGGACTCCCTGGAGAGACCCAGTACTTC.

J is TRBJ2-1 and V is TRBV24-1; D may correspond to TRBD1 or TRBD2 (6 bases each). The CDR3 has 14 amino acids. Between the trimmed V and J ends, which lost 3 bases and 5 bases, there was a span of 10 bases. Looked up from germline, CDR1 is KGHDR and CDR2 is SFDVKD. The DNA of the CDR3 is TGTGCCACCAGTGATGGGGGGCCCCACAATGAGCAGTTCTTC. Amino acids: CATSDGGPHNEQFF.

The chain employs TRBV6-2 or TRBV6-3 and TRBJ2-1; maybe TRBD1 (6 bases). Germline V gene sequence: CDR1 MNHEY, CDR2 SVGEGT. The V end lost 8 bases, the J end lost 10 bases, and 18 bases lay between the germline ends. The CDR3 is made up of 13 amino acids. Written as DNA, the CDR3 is TGTGCCAGCCCTCGGGACACCTCCTACGAGCAGTTCTTC. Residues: CASPRDTSYEQFF.

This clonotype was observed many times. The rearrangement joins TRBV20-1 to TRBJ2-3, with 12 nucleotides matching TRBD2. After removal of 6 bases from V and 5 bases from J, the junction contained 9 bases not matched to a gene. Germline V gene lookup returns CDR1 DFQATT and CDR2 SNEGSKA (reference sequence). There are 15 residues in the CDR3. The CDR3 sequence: CSAPLAGGPQDTQYF. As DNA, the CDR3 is TGCAGTGCGCCGCTAGCGGGAGGGCCACAAGATACGCAGTATTTT.

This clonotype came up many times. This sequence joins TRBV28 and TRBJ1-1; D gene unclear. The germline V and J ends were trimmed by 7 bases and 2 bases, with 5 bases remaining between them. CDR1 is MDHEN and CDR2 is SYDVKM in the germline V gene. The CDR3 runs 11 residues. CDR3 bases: TGTGCCAGCACCCTCAACACTGAAGCTTTCTTT. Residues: CASTLNTEAFF.

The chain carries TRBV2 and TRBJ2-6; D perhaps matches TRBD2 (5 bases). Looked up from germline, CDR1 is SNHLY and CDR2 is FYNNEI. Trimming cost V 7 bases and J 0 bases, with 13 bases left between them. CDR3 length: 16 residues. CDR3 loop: CASNQAVHSGANVLTF. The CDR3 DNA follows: TGTGCCAGCAATCAAGCGGTCCACTCTGGGGCCAACGTCCTGACTTTC.

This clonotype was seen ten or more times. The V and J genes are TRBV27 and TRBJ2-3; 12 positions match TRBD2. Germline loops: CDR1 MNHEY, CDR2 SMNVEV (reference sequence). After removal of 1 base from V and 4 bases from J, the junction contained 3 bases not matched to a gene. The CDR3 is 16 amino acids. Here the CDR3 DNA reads TGTGCCAGCAGTTTATTTCTAGCGGGAGGGGCAGATACGCAGTATTTT. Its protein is CASSLFLAGGADTQYF.

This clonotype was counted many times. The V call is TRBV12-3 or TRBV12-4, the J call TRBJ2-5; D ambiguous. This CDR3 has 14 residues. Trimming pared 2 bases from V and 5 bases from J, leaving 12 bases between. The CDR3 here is CASSLRLGSETQYF. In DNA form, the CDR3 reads TGTGCCAGCAGTTTACGGTTAGGTTCCGAGACCCAGTACTTC.

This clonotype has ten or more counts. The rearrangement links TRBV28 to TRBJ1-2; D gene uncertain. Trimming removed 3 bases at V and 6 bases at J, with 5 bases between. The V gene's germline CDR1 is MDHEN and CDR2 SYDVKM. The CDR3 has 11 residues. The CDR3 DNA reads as TGTGCCAGCAGTTTCCCAGATGGCTACACCTTC. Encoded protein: CASSFPDGYTF.

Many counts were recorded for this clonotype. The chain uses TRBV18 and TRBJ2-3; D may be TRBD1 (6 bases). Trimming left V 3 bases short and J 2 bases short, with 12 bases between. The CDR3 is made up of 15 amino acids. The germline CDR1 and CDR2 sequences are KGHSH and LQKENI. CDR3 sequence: CASSPQGFPTDTQYF. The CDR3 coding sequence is TGTGCCAGCTCACCCCAGGGGTTTCCCACAGATACGCAGTATTTT.

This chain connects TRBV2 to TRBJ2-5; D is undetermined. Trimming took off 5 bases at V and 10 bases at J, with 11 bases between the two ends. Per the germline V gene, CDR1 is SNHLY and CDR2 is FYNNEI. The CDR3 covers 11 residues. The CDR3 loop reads CASSYSDNQYF. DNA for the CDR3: TGTGCCAGCAGTTATTCAGATAACCAGTACTTC. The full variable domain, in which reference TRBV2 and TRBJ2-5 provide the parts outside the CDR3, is EPEVTQTPSHQVTQMGQEVILRCVPISNHLYFYWYRQILGQKVEFLVSFYNNEISEKSEIFDDQFSVERPDGSNFTLKIRSTKLEDSAMYFCASSYSDNQYFGPGTRLLVL.

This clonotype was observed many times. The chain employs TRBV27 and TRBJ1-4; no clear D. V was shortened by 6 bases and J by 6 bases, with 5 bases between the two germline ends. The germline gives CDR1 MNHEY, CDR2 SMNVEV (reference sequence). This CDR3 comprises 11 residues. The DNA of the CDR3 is TGTGCCAGCAGAGGATATGAAAAACTGTTTTTT. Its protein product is CASRGYEKLFF. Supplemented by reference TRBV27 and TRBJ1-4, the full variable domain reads EAQVTQNPRYLITVTGKKLTVTCSQNMNHEYMSWYRQDPGLGLRQIYYSMNVEVTDKGDVPEGYKVSRKEKRNFPLILESPSPNQTSLYFCASRGYEKLFFGSGTQLSVL.

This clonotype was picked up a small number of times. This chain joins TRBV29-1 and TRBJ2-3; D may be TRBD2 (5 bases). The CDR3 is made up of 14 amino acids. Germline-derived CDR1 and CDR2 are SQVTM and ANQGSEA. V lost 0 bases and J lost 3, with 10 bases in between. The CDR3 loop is CSVEDLTITDTQYF. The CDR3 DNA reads TGCAGCGTTGAAGATCTGACTATTACAGATACGCAGTATTTT.

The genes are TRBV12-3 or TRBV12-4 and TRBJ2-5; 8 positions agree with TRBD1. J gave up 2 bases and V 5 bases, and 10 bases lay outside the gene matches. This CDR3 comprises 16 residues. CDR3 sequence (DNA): TGTGCCAGCAGTCATATTCGGGACAGGCTACAAGAGACCCAGTACTTC. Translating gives CASSHIRDRLQETQYF.

The CDR3: CASNFGLPRADTQYF. The CDR3 DNA sequence: TGCGCCAGCAACTTTGGGCTACCGCGGGCGGATACGCAGTATTTT. The chain employs TRBV5-1 and TRBJ2-3; TRBD2 is a possible D gene (5 bases). The CDR3 is made up of 15 amino acids. Trimming removed 6 bases from V and 6 bases from J, with 20 bases in between. Germline values: CDR1 SGHRS, CDR2 YFSETQ.

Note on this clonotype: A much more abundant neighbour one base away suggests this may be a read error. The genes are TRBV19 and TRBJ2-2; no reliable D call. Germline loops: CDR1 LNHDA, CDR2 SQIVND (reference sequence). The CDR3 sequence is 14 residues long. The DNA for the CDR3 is TGTGCCAGTAGTATCGGTCCCCAAACCGCGGAGCTGTTTTTT. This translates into CASSIGPQTAELFF.